The entry that follows covers one T cell receptor beta chain sequence. In germline, CDR1 is KGHSH, CDR2 LQKENI. Trimming stripped 8 bases from V and 2 bases from J, with 15 bases between. CDR3 length: 14 residues. This specimen belongs to a study of glioma-infiltrating T cells after dendritic cell vaccination. The repertoire was sequenced with immunoSEQ multiplex PCR; TCRdb's copy has only in-frame clones and lacks some. Of tens of thousands of clones in the sample, around 87% were seen once. Time point indicated: after dendritic cell vaccination, including at tumor progression/relapse. The genes are TRBV18 and TRBJ1-2; D may be TRBD1 (5 bases). Here the sequenced sample was blood, taken after dendritic cell vaccination. This TCR came from a human donor with glioblastoma. CDR3 DNA sequence: TGTGCCAGCCAAACAGGAGTGGGGAACTATGGCTACACCTTC. Translation: CASQTGVGNYGYTF.